The rows below give T cell receptor beta chains drawn from one sample of a study of cytomegalovirus exposure and HLA in healthy donors. Libraries were prepared by immunoSEQ multiplex PCR; TCRdb keeps only in-frame clonotypes and omits some of them. Among about 180,000 clones listed, about four fifths were seen once. What was sequenced was PBMCs. All receptors come from a male donor in good health and CMV-seronegative. Each CDR3 is given with its conserved first and last residue. Fields, in order: D gene, clone size, CDR3 length, V gene, J gene, CDR3 DNA, CDR3 protein. A D gene is named only where the DNA matches it firmly. Rows give clone size only sometimes, using once, few, many, or a class for an expanded clone.

TRBD2	NA	16	TRBV9	TRBJ2-6	TGTGCCAGCAGCGTACGGGGGGGGGCTGGGGCCAACGTCCTGACTTTC	CASSVRGGAGANVLTF
TRBD1	NA	12	TRBV30	TRBJ2-1	TGTGCCTGGAACCGACAGGGCAATGAGCAGTTCTTC	CAWNRQGNEQFF
NA	NA	15	TRBV7-9	TRBJ2-2	TGTGCCAGCAGCTCCTCAAGCCCGAACACCGGGGAGCTGTTTTTT	CASSSSSPNTGELFF
TRBD1	NA	19	TRBV6-4	TRBJ1-5	TGTGCCAGCAGTGAACTTCTCCGGGGACAGGGAGTGACTGATCAGCCCCAGCATTTT	CASSELLRGQGVTDQPQHF
TRBD1	few	13	TRBV15	TRBJ2-7	TGTGCCACGAGCGAGGGGGCGTCCTACGAGCAGTACTTC	CATSEGASYEQYF
TRBD1	NA	18	TRBV5-6	TRBJ1-6	TGTGTCAGCAGCGATAGACAGGGGGGCGCATCCTATAATTCACCCCTCCACTTT	CVSSDRQGGASYNSPLHF
NA	NA	15	TRBV27	TRBJ1-2	TGTGCCAGCAGTTTATCTGGTACAGGGCTCTATGGCTACACCTTC	CASSLSGTGLYGYTF
NA	NA	15	TRBV27	TRBJ2-2	TGTGCCAGCAGTTTGTGGCAGGGGAATTTCGGGGAGCTGTTTTTT	CASSLWQGNFGELFF
TRBD1	NA	14	TRBV19	TRBJ2-2	TGTGCCAGTATGCCAGGACAGGGGGTATGGGAGCTGTTTTTT	CASMPGQGVWELFF
NA	NA	11	TRBV5-1	TRBJ2-7	TGCGCCAGCAGCTCAACCTACGAGCAGTACTTC	CASSSTYEQYF
NA	NA	16	TRBV18	TRBJ1-5	TGTGCCAGCTCACCAGATATGACAGGTCATAATCAGCCCCAGCATTTT	CASSPDMTGHNQPQHF
TRBD1	NA	17	TRBV30	TRBJ1-3	TGTGCCTGGTTCCGGGACAGGGTAATCCGGGGCCGAAACACCATATATTTT	CAWFRDRVIRGRNTIYF
TRBD1	NA	14	TRBV11-2	TRBJ2-7	TGTGCCAGCAGCTTAGTAGGGACAGCCTACGAGCAGTACTTC	CASSLVGTAYEQYF
TRBD1	NA	16	TRBV6-5	TRBJ2-3	TGTGCCAGCAGTTCCGGGACAGGGGCGCCCACAGATACGCAGTATTTT	CASSSGTGAPTDTQYF
NA	NA	13	TRBV30	TRBJ1-5	TGTGCCTGGAGTGTACTAGGCAATCAGCCCCAGCATTTT	CAWSVLGNQPQHF
NA	NA	12	TRBV28	TRBJ2-1	TGTGCCAGCAGTCGACAATACAATGAGCAGTTCTTC	CASSRQYNEQFF
NA	NA	15	TRBV7-2	TRBJ2-2	TGTGCCAGCAGCCCCCGTTCTGTAAACACCGGGGAGCTGTTTTTT	CASSPRSVNTGELFF
TRBD2	few	16	TRBV18	TRBJ2-7	TGTGCCAGCTCACCACCAACGACGCGGGGGGGCATGGTGCAGTACTTC	CASSPPTTRGGMVQYF
TRBD2	NA	14	TRBV2	TRBJ2-7	TGTGCCAGCAGACCGGGACTAGCGGGGTACGAGCAGTACTTC	CASRPGLAGYEQYF
NA	NA	14	TRBV7-9	TRBJ1-1	TGTGCCAGCAGCTTACTCCAGGGGAACACTGAAGCTTTCTTT	CASSLLQGNTEAFF
TRBD2	NA	11	TRBV29-1	TRBJ2-1	TGCAGCGTCCTCCTAGCGGGTGAGCAGTTCTTC	CSVLLAGEQFF
TRBD2	few	16	TRBV4-2	TRBJ2-7	TGTGCCAGCAGCCAAGATTATAGCGGGACTGCCTACGAGCAGTACTTC	CASSQDYSGTAYEQYF